Listed here are 31 T cell receptor beta chains from one sample, sequenced in a study of cytomegalovirus exposure and HLA in healthy donors. Amplification used 60 Vbeta primers and 13 Jbeta primers. TCRdb keeps only in-frame clones here, not all; method: immunoSEQ multiplex PCR. Here the sample spans fewer than 200,000 clones, 75% being singletons. The sample comprised PBMCs. These receptors were collected from a male donor in good health and CMV-seronegative.

CDR3 sequence: CASSPEAGAQEQFF. CDR3 DNA sequence: TGTGCCAGCAGTCCCGAAGCGGGGGCACAGGAGCAGTTCTTC. The J gene is TRBJ2-1, the V gene TRBV13; TRBD2 matches 8 bases. Per the germline V gene, CDR1 is PRHDT and CDR2 is FYEKMQ (reference sequence). The CDR3 loop spans 14 amino acids. Trimming at V came to 6 bases and at J to 10 bases, leaving 11 bases not matched to a gene.

This clone appeared a few times. The chain joins TRBV4-2 to TRBJ2-1, with 10 bases aligning to TRBD2. The CDR3 has 24 amino acids. V lost 4 bases to trimming and J lost 2 bases; unmatched junction nucleotides: 29. The germline gives CDR1 LGHNA, CDR2 YNFKEQ. CDR3 loop: CASSRARGTRGREPSGGAYNEQFF. The DNA for the CDR3 is TGTGCCAGCAGCCGGGCGAGGGGGACAAGGGGTCGGGAACCAAGCGGGGGGGCCTACAATGAGCAGTTCTTC.

This chain joins TRBV7-3 and TRBJ2-2, with TRBD2 matching over 16 bases. The CDR3 is made up of 17 amino acids. In germline, CDR1 is SGHTA, CDR2 FQGTGA. Trimming removed 4 bases from V and 6 bases from J; junction bases left unmatched: 5. The CDR3 DNA follows: TGTGCCAGCAGCTCCTCCGGGACTAGCGGGAGGGCCGGGGAGCTGTTTTTT. It encodes CASSSSGTSGRAGELFF.

J is TRBJ2-7 and V is TRBV4-1; 11 bases align to TRBD2. This CDR3 region has 16 residues. CDR1 and CDR2 (germline): MGHRA, YSYEKL. With V trimmed by 1 base and J by 4 bases, 6 bases remained unmatched. The CDR3 spells CASSQGRGTSGYEQYF. Here the CDR3 DNA reads TGCGCCAGCAGCCAAGGCCGGGGGACTAGCGGTTACGAGCAGTACTTC.

In nucleotides, the CDR3 is TGTGCCAGCAGCTCCGGACAGCTCTCCTACGAGCAGTACTTC. Translated, it gives CASSSGQLSYEQYF. The J gene is TRBJ2-7, the V gene TRBV5-6; tentatively, D is TRBD1 (6 bases). Trimming left V 3 bases short and J 0 bases short, with 10 bases between. This CDR3 comprises 14 residues. Germline V CDR1 and CDR2: SGHDT, YYEEEE.

This clone was detected once. This chain joins TRBV2 and TRBJ1-5, with 8 bases that match TRBD1. Germline V gene lookup returns CDR1 SNHLY and CDR2 FYNNEI. After removal of 4 bases from V and 7 bases from J, the junction contained 21 bases not matched to a gene. The CDR3 is 19 amino acids. CDR3 DNA sequence: TGTGCCAGCAGTGGGCCCCTCCTCGAGACGGACAGGGAGACGCAGCCCCAGCATTTT. Protein product: CASSGPLLETDRETQPQHF.

This chain connects TRBV9 to TRBJ1-4, with 8 bases fitting TRBD1. The germline V gene has CDR1 SGDLS and CDR2 YYNGEE. The CDR3 sequence is 15 residues long. V shed 2 bases and J 3 bases; nucleotides not matched to a gene: 3. CDR3 in amino acids: CASSVQGASNEKLFF. For the CDR3, the DNA is TGTGCCAGCAGCGTCCAGGGGGCGTCTAATGAAAAACTGTTTTTT.

This sequence joins TRBV20-1 and TRBJ2-7; weak D call: TRBD2 (6 bases). The germline gives CDR1 DFQATT, CDR2 SNEGSKA (reference sequence). The CDR3 contains 11 residues. V was pared by 6 bases and J by 6 bases, with 12 bases between. CDR3: CSAKGRREQYF. The CDR3 DNA reads TGCAGTGCAAAAGGGAGGCGCGAGCAGTACTTC.

This clone was detected only a few times. This sequence joins TRBV4-3 and TRBJ2-7; the match to TRBD2 covers 10 bases. The germline V gene encodes CDR1 LGHNA and CDR2 YSLEER. With V trimmed by 1 base and J by 2 bases, 5 bases remained unmatched. CDR3 size: 16 residues. The CDR3 is CASSQGLAGMTYEQYF. As DNA, the CDR3 is TGCGCCAGCAGCCAAGGACTAGCGGGTATGACCTACGAGCAGTACTTC.

The chain is built from TRBV28 and TRBJ1-4; no clear D gene. CDR3 length: 12 amino acids. The V gene lost 5 bases and the J gene lost 1 base, with 2 bases spanning the gap. Germline V gene lookup returns CDR1 MDHEN and CDR2 SYDVKM. The CDR3 bases are TGTGCCAGCAGTCGAACTAATGAAAAACTGTTTTTT. Its protein product is CASSRTNEKLFF.

The chain links TRBV28 to TRBJ2-7; TRBD1 might be the D (7 bases). CDR1 MDHEN and CDR2 SYDVKM come from the germline V gene. The CDR3 covers 14 residues. With 6 bases removed from V and 3 bases from J, the gap between germline ends came to 15 bases. CDR3 sequence (DNA): TGTGCCAGCAGACCACGCGGGACAGTCTACGAGCAGTACTTC. This codes for CASRPRGTVYEQYF. Full variable domain (rest looked up from reference TRBV28 and TRBJ2-7): DVKVTQSSRYLVKRTGEKVFLECVQDMDHENMFWYRQDPGLGLRLIYFSYDVKMKEKGDIPEGYSVSREKKERFSLILESASTNQTSMYLCASRPRGTVYEQYFGPGTRLTVT.

The chain employs TRBV30 and TRBJ1-5; 8 nucleotides align to TRBD1. CDR1 GTSNPN and CDR2 SVGIG come from the germline V gene (reference sequence). The V gene end was trimmed by 3 bases and the J gene end by 5 bases; junction bases not matched to a gene: 3. The CDR3 runs 13 residues. As DNA, the CDR3 is TGTGCCTGGAGCCTGACAGGGGATCAGCCCCAGCATTTT. This translates into CAWSLTGDQPQHF.

V usage is TRBV25-1 and J usage is TRBJ2-5; tentatively, D is TRBD1 (5 bases). Trimming pared 5 bases from V and 3 bases from J, leaving 7 bases between. Germline V lookup: CDR1 MGHDK, CDR2 SYGVNS. This CDR3 region has 12 residues. The CDR3 DNA sequence: TGTGCCAGCAGTCGACAGAAAGAGACCCAGTACTTC. Amino acids: CASSRQKETQYF.

The table lists this clone with a few counts. This chain uses TRBV25-1 with TRBJ2-1; 10 nucleotides agree with TRBD2. There are 13 residues in the CDR3. J lost 3 bases, V lost 10 bases, and 3 bases had no gene match. CDR1 MGHDK and CDR2 SYGVNS come from the germline V gene. CDR3 protein: CATRTSGYNEQFF. CDR3 coding DNA: TGTGCCACCCGGACTAGCGGCTACAATGAGCAGTTCTTC.

The chain uses TRBV7-9 and TRBJ2-2; 8 bases align to TRBD2. J gave up 4 bases and V 4 bases, and 5 bases lay outside the gene matches. The CDR3 consists of 15 residues. Germline CDR1 is SEHNR and CDR2 is FQNEAQ (reference sequence). In DNA, the CDR3 is TGTGCCAGCAGCTCAAGAGCGGGGGCCACCGGGGAGCTGTTTTTT. It is translated as CASSSRAGATGELFF.

This clone was detected only a few times. The chain joins TRBV5-4 to TRBJ1-2; TRBD1 is a possible D gene (5 bases). From germline, CDR1 is SGHNT and CDR2 YYREEE (reference sequence). Trimming shortened V by 3 bases and J by 8 bases, and 23 bases separated the two germline ends. The CDR3 contains 16 residues. In nucleotides, the CDR3 is TGTGCCAGCAGCTCGATGGGAGGGGCCGCCGTCCGGGGCTACACCTTC. It is translated as CASSSMGGAAVRGYTF.

The genes are TRBV27 and TRBJ2-7, with TRBD1 as a possible D gene (6 bases). The ends were cut back, 6 bases at V and 3 bases at J, with 21 bases in the middle. CDR3 length: 16 residues. Germline V CDR1 and CDR2: MNHEY, SMNVEV (reference sequence). The CDR3 nucleotides read TGTGCCAGCAGCTCGCGTTCAGGGGCCCACCTCTACGAGCAGTACTTC. It yields the protein CASSSRSGAHLYEQYF.

This rearrangement joins TRBV5-4 to TRBJ2-1; 11 bases line up with TRBD2. CDR1 SGHNT and CDR2 YYREEE come from the germline V gene (reference sequence). The CDR3 length is 16 residues. J lost 4 bases, V lost 3 bases, and 6 bases had no gene match. Written as DNA, the CDR3 is TGTGCCAGCAGCTCCCCACTAGCGGGGGAGTACAATGAGCAGTTCTTC. Protein: CASSSPLAGEYNEQFF.

The genes are TRBV9 and TRBJ2-1, with a weak D call TRBD2 (5 bases). CDR3 size: 15 residues. Trimming took 0 bases from V and 4 from J, leaving 11 bases between them. Germline CDR1 reads SGDLS; CDR2 reads YYNGEE. In DNA, the CDR3 is TGTGCCAGCAGCGTAGACAGCGGACCTTACAATGAGCAGTTCTTC. Amino acid sequence: CASSVDSGPYNEQFF.

This clone was seen a single time. V usage is TRBV9 and J usage is TRBJ2-3; D might be TRBD1 (5 bases). V was cut by 4 bases and J by 6 bases, with 12 bases left in between. Germline CDR1 reads SGDLS; CDR2 reads YYNGEE. CDR3 length equals 13 residues. The CDR3 loop reads CASSSRWGDTQYF. The DNA for the CDR3 is TGTGCCAGCAGCTCCCGATGGGGCGATACGCAGTATTTT.

V usage is TRBV4-1 and J usage is TRBJ1-4, with D perhaps matching TRBD1 (5 bases). Germline V gene lookup returns CDR1 MGHRA and CDR2 YSYEKL. Trimming took off 1 base at V and 1 base at J, with 10 bases between the two ends. This CDR3 is built from 16 residues. Here the CDR3 DNA reads TGCGCCAGCAGCCAAGGAGCAGGGCTAACTAATGAAAAACTGTTTTTT. Translation: CASSQGAGLTNEKLFF.

This chain uses TRBV28 with TRBJ2-6; TRBD1 is a possible D gene (5 bases). Trimming left V 5 bases short and J 4 bases short, with 12 bases between. Germline values: CDR1 MDHEN, CDR2 SYDVKM. CDR3 length: 15 amino acids. The CDR3 sequence: CASSIPKGGANVLTF. The CDR3 DNA reads TGTGCCAGCAGTATACCAAAGGGGGGGGCCAACGTCCTGACTTTC.

V is TRBV18 and J is TRBJ2-3; 12 bases are shared with TRBD2. V lost 4 bases to trimming and J lost 6 bases; unmatched junction nucleotides: 8. Germline V gene lookup returns CDR1 KGHSH and CDR2 LQKENI. This CDR3 is 16 amino acids long. CDR3 bases: TGTGCCAGCTCACGTTCACTAGCGGGAGGCCAGGATACGCAGTATTTT. It specifies CASSRSLAGGQDTQYF. Combining the CDR3 with reference TRBV18 and TRBJ2-3 gives the whole variable domain NAGVMQNPRHLVRRRGQEARLRCSPMKGHSHVYWYRQLPEEGLKFMVYLQKENIIDESGMPKERFSAEFPKEGPSILRIQQVVRGDSAAYFCASSRSLAGGQDTQYFGPGTRLTVL.

The J gene is TRBJ1-1, the V gene TRBV29-1; TRBD1 matches at 9 bases. Germline CDR1 and CDR2: SQVTM and ANQGSEA. The CDR3 consists of 13 residues. V dropped 7 bases and J dropped 1; count of bases not matched to a gene: 4. The CDR3 sequence is CSDLDRGNTEAFF. The CDR3 nucleotides read TGCAGCGACTTGGACAGGGGGAACACTGAAGCTTTCTTT.

This clone turned up a few times. Within the sample, other DNA sequences also encode this same CDR3. The chain combines TRBV7-6 with TRBJ1-1, with D possibly being TRBD1 (5 bases). In germline, CDR1 is SGHVS, CDR2 FNYEAQ. The CDR3 is made up of 13 amino acids. Trimming left V 5 bases short and J 1 base short, with 8 bases between. CDR3 sequence (DNA): TGTGCCAGCAGCCTAACAGGGAACACTGAAGCTTTCTTT. Translating gives CASSLTGNTEAFF.

V and J are TRBV6-5 and TRBJ1-1; 9 nucleotides agree with TRBD1. The CDR3 consists of 15 residues. Trimming took 5 bases from V and 5 from J; bases not matched to a gene: 9. Germline V gene lookup returns CDR1 MNHEY and CDR2 SVGAGI. The DNA for the CDR3 is TGTGCCAGCAGTCCATCCGGGACAGGGCGGACTGAAGCTTTCTTT. Translation gives CASSPSGTGRTEAFF.

The chain uses TRBV5-1 and TRBJ1-6, with no clear D. This CDR3 spans 14 amino acids. Between the trimmed V and J ends, which lost 1 base and 10 bases, there was a span of 12 bases. Germline loops: CDR1 SGHRS, CDR2 YFSETQ. CDR3 nucleotides: TGCGCCAGCAGCTTGAGTCAGGTTGGGTCACCCCTCCACTTT. It codes for CASSLSQVGSPLHF.

The chain combines TRBV5-8 with TRBJ1-5, with D maybe TRBD1 (6 bases). The CDR3 runs to 16 residues. Trimming removed 4 bases from V and 3 bases from J, with 17 bases in between. Looked up from germline, CDR1 is SGHTS and CDR2 is YDEGEE. The CDR3 nucleotides read TGTGCCAGCAGCGATTGGACAGCCACGCTCAATCAGCCCCAGCATTTT. Translating it yields CASSDWTATLNQPQHF.

The chain carries TRBV6-1 and TRBJ2-3; 7 nucleotides line up with TRBD1. This CDR3 has 14 amino acids. Germline values: CDR1 MNHNS, CDR2 SASEGT. Unmatched junction bases numbered 8, after V lost 8 bases and J lost 3 bases. CDR3 loop: CASAKDRLTDTQYF. The CDR3, as DNA: TGTGCCAGCGCCAAGGACAGGCTAACAGATACGCAGTATTTT.

This chain joins TRBV29-1 and TRBJ2-7; 13 nucleotides match TRBD2. V shed 5 bases, J shed 2 bases, and the junction held 3 bases outside the gene matches. The CDR3 covers 14 residues. Per germline, CDR1 SQVTM and CDR2 ANQGSEA. CDR3 coding DNA: TGCAGCGTTTCCGGGACTAGCGGGGCCTACGAGCAGTACTTC. Translating gives CSVSGTSGAYEQYF.

The chain carries TRBV2 and TRBJ1-4, with no clear D. This CDR3 contains 14 residues. Germline V gene lookup returns CDR1 SNHLY and CDR2 FYNNEI. V was clipped by 6 bases and J by 0 bases, with 8 bases between them. The CDR3 nucleotides are TGTGCCAGCAGGAGTCATACAACTAATGAAAAACTGTTTTTT. Its translation is CASRSHTTNEKLFF.